This T cell receptor (beta chain) was captured in a study of OX40 agonist ivuxolimab in advanced cancers. Broadly, across the study: Ivuxolimab was a fully human IgG2 agonistic monoclonal antibody targeting the costimulatory receptor OX40 (CD134). Intravenous ivuxolimab was administered to patients every 2 weeks at six dose levels: 0.01, 0.1, 0.3, 1.5, 3 and 10 mg/kg. Among the roughly 54 dose-escalation patients, 19 had hepatocellular carcinoma, around 15 melanoma, 9 renal cell carcinoma and 9 head and neck cancer. A male proportion of 75% to 85% and a mean age of 60 years, ranging from 23 to 79, were recorded for the dose-escalation cohort. Prior anti-PD-1, anti-PD-L1 or anti-CTLA-4 therapy was permitted, and roughly two fifths of dose-escalation patients had received checkpoint inhibitors. Partial responses occurred in three dose-escalation patients: two with cutaneous melanoma and one with hepatocellular carcinoma. Peripheral TCRbeta sequencing was intended to test whether TCR sequence diversity was altered and clonal T-cell expansion was caused by ivuxolimab. The monotherapy dose-escalation portion (N ≈ 50 patients) of the phase I ivuxolimab trial is reported in the paper.

Regarding this clone: No cognate antigen has been identified for it. Base qualities are missing; no much larger clone stands one base away.

The trial excluded patients who had a history of autoimmune disease or were on systemic immunosuppression. In every dose cohort, peripheral blood was drawn for TCR sequencing at baseline, cycle 4 day 1, and cycle 7 day 1. The samples were drawn from a first-in-human, open-label, multicenter phase I dose-escalation trial of ivuxolimab. The trial enrolled adults with locally advanced or metastatic head and neck squamous cell, hepatocellular, melanoma or renal cell carcinoma. Before TCR sequencing, CD4+ and CD8+ T cells were separately sorted from peripheral blood. Paper-wide results and their limitations: Low levels of normalized T-cell clonal expansion were also seen in some nonresponding patients. After ivuxolimab, more expanded clones were found on average in CD8+ T cells than in CD4+ T cells. At doses of 0.1 to 3.0 mg/kg, clonal expansion of both CD4+ and CD8+ T cells in blood was seen between baseline and week 6. Which antigens the clonally expanded peripheral T cells were specific for was not determined. In the 0.1-3.0 mg/kg groups, partial responders were among the patients with the lowest normalized peripheral clonal expansion, particularly in CD8+ T cells.

The germline V gene encodes CDR1 MRHNA and CDR2 SNTAGT. The CDR3 numbers 13 residues from cysteine through phenylalanine. Only CDR3 DNA remains: 39 bases, in frame from the first base. The germline V end is reduced by 6 bases and the J end by 2 bases; junction bases left unmatched: 3. For sequencing of the TCRbeta CDR3 region, genomic DNA was extracted from the sorted cells. TCRbeta CDR3 regions were sequenced using the immunoSEQ Assay. The table was pulled from immuneACCESS by TCRdb, which kept in-frame rearrangements only. Such tables lose some clones; where checked, under half of the loss comes from unresolved V genes, and the rest has no known cause. This sample is represented by 65,000 to 100,000 clones; about 90% of them were singletons. The ten biggest clones cover 0.33% of the sample.

The source material was CD4+ or CD8+ T cells sorted from blood, sampled in a trial of the OX40 agonist ivuxolimab. This TCR was sampled from an adult with an advanced solid tumor such as melanoma, head and neck, liver or kidney cancer. The chain joins TRBV6-4 to TRBJ1-1; 7 bases in the junction line up with TRBD1. The DNA reads TGTGCCAGCAGGACAGGGTTTAACACTGAAGCTTTCTTT. Its amino acids are CASRTGFNTEAFF.